The clone carrying this T cell receptor beta chain occurred once. Its antigen is unknown. The CDR3 does not end in the conserved phenylalanine or tryptophan, so this is likely a read error. The data are from a study of cytomegalovirus exposure and HLA in healthy donors. 60 Vbeta and 13 Jbeta primers were used in PCR. Some clones are missing from TCRdb's copy, which holds only in-frame ones; the method was immunoSEQ multiplex PCR. The data contain 95,000 to 130,000 clones, approximately 80% of them singletons. The study, taken as a whole, reports: Later on, an analysis showed TCR association rates differing by HLA locus, with DRB1 the most and HLA-C the fewest.

Sequencing was done on a sample of PBMCs. This sequence was found in a man younger than 40 in good health and CMV-seropositive.

CDR3 loop: CASSLSSRQVYGYTL. As DNA, the CDR3 is TGTGCCAGCAGCTTATCAAGCCGGCAGGTCTATGGCTACACCCTC. The chain uses TRBV7-2 and TRBJ1-2, with D hard to call. Germline CDR1 reads SGHTA; CDR2 reads FQGNSA. V was cut by 2 bases and J by 4 bases, with 14 bases left in between. The CDR3 extends over 15 amino acids.